This is a list of T cell receptor beta chains from one sample in a study of T-cell memory formation after mild COVID-19. In TCRdb, the 5' RACE reads were re-called with MiXCR into one record per CDR3 protein. The sample consists of more than 300,000 distinct CDR3 sequences, roughly 20% of them appearing once. The material sequenced was PBMCs or a T cell subset sorted from them (not recorded which). The receptors stem from a man younger than 35 who had mild COVID-19 (a few samples of this study predate the infection). Cell type and time point are not known. The CDR3 runs from the conserved cysteine through the conserved F or W. The order of the fields is V gene, J gene, D gene, clone size, CDR3 protein, CDR3 DNA. The D gene is left open where the match is weak. Clone size is given for some rows only: seen once, a few or many times, or a class if the clone is expanded.

v_gene: TRBV6-5
j_gene: TRBJ1-6
d_gene: -
abundance: few
CDR3aa: CASSYLAGRDSPLHF
CDR3nt: TGTGCCAGCAGTTATCTGGCAGGGCGGGATTCACCCCTCCACTTT

v_gene: TRBV29-1
j_gene: TRBJ1-2
d_gene: -
abundance: -
CDR3aa: CSVVGGIGGYTF
CDR3nt: TGCAGCGTTGTGGGAGGGATCGGTGGCTACACCTTC

v_gene: TRBV5-1
j_gene: TRBJ2-7
d_gene: -
abundance: few
CDR3aa: CASSFADSTYEQYF
CDR3nt: TGCGCCAGCAGCTTCGCGGACAGCACCTACGAGCAGTACTTC

v_gene: TRBV7-3
j_gene: TRBJ2-1
d_gene: -
abundance: few
CDR3aa: CASSPNRDEQFF
CDR3nt: TGTGCCAGCAGCCCTAACAGGGATGAGCAGTTCTTC

v_gene: TRBV14
j_gene: TRBJ2-5
d_gene: -
abundance: -
CDR3aa: CASSRAGSALQYF
CDR3nt: TGTGCCAGCAGCCGTGCCGGGTCAGCCTTACAGTACTTC

v_gene: TRBV7-2
j_gene: TRBJ2-1
d_gene: -
abundance: few
CDR3aa: CASSLRDGYNEQFF
CDR3nt: TGTGCCAGCAGCTTAAGGGACGGATACAATGAGCAGTTCTTC

v_gene: TRBV7-2
j_gene: TRBJ2-5
d_gene: -
abundance: -
CDR3aa: CASSLALGGGETQYF
CDR3nt: TGTGCCAGCAGCTTAGCTCTAGGGGGGGGAGAGACCCAGTACTTC

v_gene: TRBV7-6
j_gene: TRBJ2-3
d_gene: TRBD1
abundance: few
CDR3aa: CASSSTTVQGAGTDTQYF
CDR3nt: TGTGCCAGCAGCTCAACAACAGTACAGGGGGCTGGTACAGATACGCAGTATTTT

v_gene: TRBV10-3
j_gene: TRBJ1-1
d_gene: -
abundance: -
CDR3aa: CAISRLNTEAFF
CDR3nt: TGTGCCATCAGCCGCCTGAACACTGAAGCTTTCTTT

v_gene: TRBV4-3
j_gene: TRBJ2-3
d_gene: -
abundance: -
CDR3aa: CASSPRGSPDTQYF
CDR3nt: TGCGCCAGCAGCCCCCGAGGGTCGCCAGATACGCAGTATTTT

v_gene: TRBV9
j_gene: TRBJ2-2
d_gene: -
abundance: -
CDR3aa: CASSVEGVANTGELFF
CDR3nt: TGTGCCAGCAGCGTAGAGGGGGTGGCGAACACCGGGGAGCTGTTTTTT

v_gene: TRBV13
j_gene: TRBJ2-1
d_gene: TRBD2
abundance: few
CDR3aa: CASSWLAGGPRNEQFF
CDR3nt: TGTGCCAGCAGCTGGCTAGCGGGGGGGCCGCGCAATGAGCAGTTCTTC

v_gene: TRBV6-2/TRBV6-3
j_gene: TRBJ1-4
d_gene: -
abundance: -
CDR3aa: CASSPPGRHNEKLFF
CDR3nt: TGTGCCAGCAGCCCTCCGGGGAGACATAATGAAAAACTGTTTTTT

v_gene: TRBV5-1
j_gene: TRBJ1-6
d_gene: -
abundance: -
CDR3aa: CASSLRRRGQNSPLHF
CDR3nt: TGCGCCAGCAGCTTGCGGAGAAGGGGTCAGAATTCACCCCTCCACTTT

v_gene: TRBV19
j_gene: TRBJ1-6
d_gene: -
abundance: -
CDR3aa: CASSTSTVAWNSPLHF
CDR3nt: TGTGCCAGTAGTACGTCGACAGTCGCGTGGAATTCACCCCTCCACTTT

v_gene: TRBV10-2
j_gene: TRBJ2-3
d_gene: TRBD2
abundance: -
CDR3aa: CASSESSSGGRTDTQYF
CDR3nt: TGCGCCAGCAGTGAGTCGTCTAGCGGGGGGAGAACAGATACGCAGTATTTT

v_gene: TRBV5-5
j_gene: TRBJ1-2
d_gene: -
abundance: -
CDR3aa: CASSLLQGLGVSGYTF
CDR3nt: TGTGCCAGCAGCTTATTACAGGGCCTCGGAGTCAGCGGCTACACCTTC

v_gene: TRBV20-1
j_gene: TRBJ1-2
d_gene: -
abundance: -
CDR3aa: CSASPQGGYYGYTF
CDR3nt: TGCAGTGCTAGTCCGCAGGGTGGTTACTATGGCTACACCTTC

v_gene: TRBV20-1
j_gene: TRBJ2-3
d_gene: TRBD1
abundance: few
CDR3aa: CSARRHRGQDTQYF
CDR3nt: TGCAGTGCTAGACGGCACAGGGGGCAAGATACGCAGTATTTT

v_gene: TRBV11-2
j_gene: TRBJ2-6
d_gene: -
abundance: -
CDR3aa: CASSLDVGFGANVLTF
CDR3nt: TGTGCCAGCAGCTTAGATGTGGGATTTGGGGCCAACGTCCTGACTTTC

v_gene: TRBV14
j_gene: TRBJ2-5
d_gene: -
abundance: -
CDR3aa: CASSPIRGGQETQYF
CDR3nt: TGTGCCAGCAGCCCCATTCGCGGAGGGCAAGAGACCCAGTACTTC

v_gene: TRBV20-1
j_gene: TRBJ2-5
d_gene: -
abundance: -
CDR3aa: CSARDPKGPKETQYF
CDR3nt: TGCAGTGCTAGAGATCCGAAGGGACCGAAAGAGACCCAGTACTTC

v_gene: TRBV5-1
j_gene: TRBJ2-2
d_gene: TRBD2
abundance: few
CDR3aa: CASSRTSGGARAGELFF
CDR3nt: TGCGCCAGCAGCCGGACTAGCGGGGGGGCCCGAGCCGGGGAGCTGTTTTTT

v_gene: TRBV7-3
j_gene: TRBJ2-1
d_gene: TRBD2
abundance: many
CDR3aa: CASSLRAGVGNEQFF
CDR3nt: TGTGCCAGCAGCTTAAGAGCGGGGGTTGGGAATGAGCAGTTCTTC

v_gene: TRBV11-3
j_gene: TRBJ2-2
d_gene: TRBD1
abundance: -
CDR3aa: CASSPQGANTGELFF
CDR3nt: TGTGCCAGCAGCCCACAGGGGGCGAACACCGGGGAGCTGTTTTTT

v_gene: TRBV5-1
j_gene: TRBJ2-1
d_gene: -
abundance: -
CDR3aa: CASSLVRQVHNEQFF
CDR3nt: TGCGCCAGCAGCTTGGTTCGGCAGGTCCACAATGAGCAGTTCTTC

v_gene: TRBV7-8
j_gene: TRBJ1-6
d_gene: -
abundance: few
CDR3aa: CASSLLISPLHF
CDR3nt: TGTGCCAGCAGCTTACTGATTTCACCCCTCCACTTT

v_gene: TRBV7-3
j_gene: TRBJ2-7
d_gene: -
abundance: -
CDR3aa: CASSTARGYEQYF
CDR3nt: TGTGCCAGCAGCACGGCCCGGGGCTACGAGCAGTACTTC

v_gene: TRBV20-1
j_gene: TRBJ1-1
d_gene: TRBD1
abundance: few
CDR3aa: CSAKGEGGWNTEAFF
CDR3nt: TGCAGTGCTAAGGGGGAAGGGGGCTGGAACACTGAAGCTTTCTTT

v_gene: TRBV20-1
j_gene: TRBJ2-3
d_gene: TRBD2
abundance: -
CDR3aa: CSAIAGSTDTQYF
CDR3nt: TGCAGTGCAATAGCGGGGAGCACAGATACGCAGTATTTT

v_gene: TRBV7-2
j_gene: TRBJ2-3
d_gene: TRBD2
abundance: few
CDR3aa: CASSLTSGTTDTQYF
CDR3nt: TGTGCCAGCAGTTTGACTAGCGGAACCACAGATACGCAGTATTTT

v_gene: TRBV12-3/TRBV12-4
j_gene: TRBJ2-1
d_gene: TRBD2
abundance: -
CDR3aa: CASSSGGDNEQFF
CDR3nt: TGTGCCAGCAGTAGCGGGGGGGACAATGAGCAGTTCTTC

v_gene: TRBV7-6
j_gene: TRBJ1-2
d_gene: TRBD1
abundance: -
CDR3aa: CASSPRDRGANYGYTF
CDR3nt: TGTGCCAGCAGCCCCCGGGACAGGGGAGCTAACTATGGCTACACCTTC

v_gene: TRBV2
j_gene: TRBJ1-1
d_gene: -
abundance: -
CDR3aa: CASSRLPFFDTEAFF
CDR3nt: TGTGCCAGCAGCCGCCTTCCTTTTTTCGACACTGAAGCTTTCTTT

v_gene: TRBV19
j_gene: TRBJ2-4
d_gene: -
abundance: -
CDR3aa: CASSWFYIQYF
CDR3nt: TGTGCCAGTAGTTGGTTCTACATTCAGTACTTC

v_gene: TRBV20-1
j_gene: TRBJ1-2
d_gene: TRBD1
abundance: -
CDR3aa: CSARDTAGGYGYTF
CDR3nt: TGCAGTGCTAGAGATACCGCAGGGGGCTATGGCTACACCTTC

v_gene: TRBV2
j_gene: TRBJ2-7
d_gene: TRBD1
abundance: few
CDR3aa: CASRRQGDEQYF
CDR3nt: TGTGCCAGCAGAAGGCAGGGGGACGAGCAGTACTTC

v_gene: TRBV5-1
j_gene: TRBJ2-1
d_gene: -
abundance: -
CDR3aa: CASSPPFERGNEQFF
CDR3nt: TGCGCCAGCAGCCCCCCCTTTGAACGGGGGAATGAGCAGTTCTTC

v_gene: TRBV20-1
j_gene: TRBJ2-5
d_gene: TRBD2
abundance: few
CDR3aa: CSAISTSGAQETQYF
CDR3nt: TGCAGTGCTATCTCGACTAGCGGGGCGCAAGAGACCCAGTACTTC

v_gene: TRBV4-1
j_gene: TRBJ1-2
d_gene: TRBD1
abundance: medium-sized
CDR3aa: CASSRDRGDGYTF
CDR3nt: TGCGCCAGCAGCCGCGACAGGGGTGACGGCTACACCTTC

v_gene: TRBV20-1
j_gene: TRBJ2-1
d_gene: -
abundance: -
CDR3aa: CSARERGFRDNEQFF
CDR3nt: TGCAGTGCTAGAGAGAGGGGGTTCAGGGACAATGAGCAGTTCTTC

v_gene: TRBV4-3
j_gene: TRBJ1-2
d_gene: TRBD1
abundance: -
CDR3aa: CASSHWGQRQGYTF
CDR3nt: TGCGCCAGCAGCCACTGGGGACAGCGGCAAGGCTACACCTTC